This T cell receptor (beta chain) derives from a study of blood T cell repertoires in COVID-19 (TCRdb year 2020). In terms of the full investigation: The collaborator samples originated in the United States, Italy and Spain and spanned the acute and convalescent phases of COVID-19. A freely available public database, intended as a resource for researchers studying the immune response to SARS-CoV-2, is where the repertoires were released. The samples were drawn from the first 160 participants of the ongoing ImmuneRACE study and from 1,254 subjects provided by 6 global collaborators. Deeply sampled blood TCRbeta repertoires from subjects exposed to, actively infected with, or recovered from COVID-19 were included in the dataset. Where available, HLA class I and class II types were obtained from metadata supplied by the sample provider rather than from assay-based typing. The material from the prospective study consisted of cDNA or gDNA derived from T cells, B-cell-depleted T cells, or PBMCs. The sample metadata nearly always contained a de-identified subject ID, COVID-19 status, age in years and sex. The paper's findings and limits, for the study overall: The amount of clinical and demographic metadata varied by source and participant and was provided uncurated.

Collaborating institutions collected whole blood in K2EDTA tubes following their own protocols. For TCRbeta analysis, collaborator samples were shipped as frozen whole blood, as isolated PBMCs, or as DNA extracted from either sample type. Turning to this clone: Its recognized antigen is unknown. Per-nucleotide qualities are absent, and no much larger clonotype sits a single base away.

TCRbeta CDR3 regions were amplified from genomic DNA using the immunoSEQ Assay, a bias-controlled multiplex PCR. For the original study's pipeline: Within the assay, amplification of reference gene primers was used to estimate how many nucleated cells each sample contained. Sequence reads were collapsed and filtered to measure the absolute abundance of every unique TCRbeta CDR3 rearrangement. For each sample, productive Simpson clonality was calculated as the square root of Simpson's diversity index over productive rearrangements. What TCRdb holds here is the immuneACCESS table cut down to in-frame rearrangements. Part of the clones is not present; checked against another copy, under half of the missing clones reflect an unresolved V gene, and the others are unexplained. That table furnishes V, J and clone size, whereas the DNA furnished D and trimming. The sample has roughly 120,000 clones on record, around 89% of them singletons. 25% to 35% of the sample rests with the top ten.

CDR1 MNHEY and CDR2 SMNVEV were looked up in the germline V gene (reference sequence). Its CDR3 holds 16 amino acids, cysteine through phenylalanine. Just CDR3 DNA is preserved here, 48 bases in frame from base 1. Ends trimmed: V by 4 bases, J by 6 bases; bases unmatched to a gene: 11. The rearrangement combines TRBV27 with TRBJ2-3; 9 bases in the junction line up with TRBD2. The clonotype originates from a man aged 70 or older with active or convalescent COVID-19. Input material: peripheral blood. The CDR3 amino acid sequence is: CASSSRWLAGPDTQYF. Here is the DNA: TGTGCCAGCAGTTCCCGATGGCTAGCGGGACCCGATACGCAGTATTTT.